The subject of this entry is one TCR beta chain. This specimen belongs to a study of cytomegalovirus exposure and HLA in healthy donors. PCR was performed using 60 Vbeta and 13 Jbeta primers. Repertoires were generated with immunoSEQ multiplex PCR, while TCRdb's copy carries only in-frame clones and drops some. The repertoire consists of over 90,000 clones, with around 77% occurring once and the leading ten covering 8% to 10%. Though nominally healthy at sampling, donors likely had unrecorded immune exposures. Sequencing used PBMCs. The origin of this receptor is a male donor in good health and CMV-seropositive.

The CDR3 bases are TGTGCCAGTAGCGGGACTCCAGGCATGGAGACCCAGTACTTC. Protein product: CASSGTPGMETQYF. The rearrangement joins TRBV19 to TRBJ2-5, with D possibly TRBD2 on 6 matching bases. V was trimmed by 6 bases and J by 5 bases, leaving 16 bases between them. The CDR3 spans 14 residues. The germline V gene has CDR1 LNHDA and CDR2 SQIVND (reference sequence).